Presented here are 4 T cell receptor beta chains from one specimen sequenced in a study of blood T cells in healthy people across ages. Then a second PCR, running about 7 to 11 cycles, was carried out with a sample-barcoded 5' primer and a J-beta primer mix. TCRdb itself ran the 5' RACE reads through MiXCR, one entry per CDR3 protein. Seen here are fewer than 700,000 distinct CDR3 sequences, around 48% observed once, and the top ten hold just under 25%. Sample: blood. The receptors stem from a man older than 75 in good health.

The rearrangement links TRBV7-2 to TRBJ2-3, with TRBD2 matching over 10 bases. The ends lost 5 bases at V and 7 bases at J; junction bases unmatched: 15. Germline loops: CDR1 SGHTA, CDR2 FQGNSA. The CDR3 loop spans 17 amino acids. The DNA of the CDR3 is TGTGCCAGCAGCCTACTCCTTGGGCTAGCGGGGGCAAATACGCAGTATTTT. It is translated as CASSLLLGLAGANTQYF.

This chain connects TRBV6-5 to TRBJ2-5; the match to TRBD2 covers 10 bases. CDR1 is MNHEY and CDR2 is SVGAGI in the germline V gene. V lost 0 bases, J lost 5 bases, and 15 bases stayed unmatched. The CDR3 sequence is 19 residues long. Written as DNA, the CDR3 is TGTGCCAGCAGTTACTCGAGAAGCGGGGGGGATCGGCAACGTGAGACCCAGTACTTC. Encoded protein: CASSYSRSGGDRQRETQYF.

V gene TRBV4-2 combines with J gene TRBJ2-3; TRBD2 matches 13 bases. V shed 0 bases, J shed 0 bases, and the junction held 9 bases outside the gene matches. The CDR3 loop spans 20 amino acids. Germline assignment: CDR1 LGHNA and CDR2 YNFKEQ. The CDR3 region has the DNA TGTGCCAGCAGCCAAGAAGGGACTAGCGGGGACCTAAGAAGCACAGATACGCAGTATTTT. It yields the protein CASSQEGTSGDLRSTDTQYF.

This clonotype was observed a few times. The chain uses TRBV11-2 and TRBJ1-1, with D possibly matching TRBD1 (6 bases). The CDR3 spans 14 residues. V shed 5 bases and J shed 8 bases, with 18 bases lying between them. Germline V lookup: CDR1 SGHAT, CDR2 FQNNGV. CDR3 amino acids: CASSTPSQGTEAFF. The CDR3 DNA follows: TGTGCCAGCAGCACACCATCTCAGGGGACAGAAGCTTTCTTT.